What follows describes a single TCR beta chain. The data are from a study of post-analysis software for immune sequencing data. Sequencing libraries made from TCR beta cDNA carried unique molecular identifiers. TCRdb recomputed calls from the PCR reads with MiXCR, one row per CDR3 protein. Altogether 750,000 to 950,000 distinct CDR3 sequences are present, roughly 58% being singletons, with the ten largest covering around 4.5%. Sequencing input: blood. This receptor was identified in a girl aged 10 to 17 with multiple sclerosis.

CDR3 region: CSASALAGSSYNEQFF. CDR3 DNA: TGCAGTGCTAGTGCACTAGCGGGAAGCTCCTACAATGAGCAGTTCTTC. The chain links TRBV20-1 to TRBJ2-1, with TRBD2 identical over 10 bases. This CDR3 comprises 16 residues. The V gene's germline CDR1 is DFQATT and CDR2 SNEGSKA (reference sequence). The junction had 5 bases not matched to a gene; V was cut back by 3 bases and J by 0 bases.